A single sample is the source of the 20 T cell receptor beta chains below, sequenced in a study of blood T cell repertoires in COVID-19. TCRdb's table, derived via immunoSEQ multiplex PCR, lists solely in-frame clones and lacks some. The data hold fewer than 250,000 clones, with around 87% observed a single time. The sequencing input was PBMCs or T cells enriched from blood (not recorded which). These receptors all come from a man younger than 40 in a cohort exposed to, infected with or recovered from COVID-19 (not recorded which).

V usage is TRBV19 and J usage is TRBJ2-2; the match to TRBD2 covers 9 bases. The CDR3 contains 17 residues. V gave up 0 bases and J gave up 8 bases; unmatched junction bases: 10. CDR1 and CDR2 (germline): LNHDA, SQIVND (reference sequence). For the CDR3, the DNA is TGTGCCAGTAGTATAGAAGAGGGGGTAGCGGGAGCGGGGGAGCTGTTTTTT. Protein: CASSIEEGVAGAGELFF.

The chain recombines TRBV28 with TRBJ2-7; perhaps TRBD2 as D (5 bases). CDR3 size: 14 residues. In germline, CDR1 is MDHEN, CDR2 SYDVKM. With 2 bases removed from V and 7 bases from J, the gap between germline ends came to 15 bases. Here the CDR3 DNA reads TGTGCCAGCAGTTTAGTACTAGAGACCGAGGAGCAGTACTTC. Its protein is CASSLVLETEEQYF.

V and J are TRBV7-2 and TRBJ1-4; D uncertain. The germline V gene encodes CDR1 SGHTA and CDR2 FQGNSA. The CDR3 spans 13 residues. V lost 8 bases, J lost 8 bases, and 15 bases lay in between. The CDR3 is CASSDDYLEKLFF. CDR3 in DNA: TGTGCCAGCTCCGACGACTATCTCGAAAAACTGTTTTTT.

Here the CDR3 reads CASSSARGTQYF. CDR3 coding DNA: TGTGCCAGCAGCTCCGCTCGTGGCACGCAGTATTTT. The rearrangement uses TRBV11-3 and TRBJ2-3; D ambiguous. Trimming left V 4 bases short and J 9 bases short, with 11 bases between. The length of the CDR3 is 12 residues. Germline lookup yields CDR1 SGHNT and CDR2 YENEEA.

The V gene is TRBV28, the J gene TRBJ2-1; 7 positions match TRBD2. Per the germline V gene, CDR1 is MDHEN and CDR2 is SYDVKM. V dropped 5 bases and J dropped 5; count of bases not matched to a gene: 6. The length of the CDR3 is 14 residues. Here the CDR3 DNA reads TGTGCCAGCAGTCCGCCCGGGACTAACAATGAGCAGTTCTTC. Translated: CASSPPGTNNEQFF.

The chain recombines TRBV27 with TRBJ1-1; TRBD1 is a possible D gene (5 bases). Germline values: CDR1 MNHEY, CDR2 SMNVEV (reference sequence). The CDR3 has 14 residues. V lost 5 bases, J lost 6 bases, and 16 bases lay in between. This chain's CDR3 is CASSLDSAMPEAFF. The CDR3, as DNA: TGTGCCAGCAGTCTCGACAGCGCTATGCCTGAAGCTTTCTTT.

The chain carries TRBV6-5 and TRBJ1-1; D may be TRBD1 (5 bases). The length of the CDR3 is 15 residues. Germline V gene sequence: CDR1 MNHEY, CDR2 SVGAGI. V lost 5 bases to trimming and J lost 2 bases, with 15 bases between them. CDR3 sequence: CASSRGAGANTEAFF. DNA for the CDR3: TGTGCCAGCAGTCGTGGGGCAGGAGCCAACACTGAAGCTTTCTTT.

This clone was counted once. As DNA, the CDR3 is TGTGCCAGTCACGGGATGAATAGCAATCAGCCCCAGCATTTT. It codes for CASHGMNSNQPQHF. This sequence joins TRBV6-5 and TRBJ1-5; D is ambiguous. Trimming removed 9 bases from V and 0 bases from J, with 12 bases in between. Germline V gene data show CDR1 as MNHEY and CDR2 as SVGAGI. The CDR3 runs 14 residues.

The CDR3 bases are TGTGCCAGCAGCCTGGGACTAGCGGGAACAGATACGCAGTATTTT. Protein sequence: CASSLGLAGTDTQYF. The chain has TRBV5-5 and TRBJ2-3; 13 nucleotides align to TRBD2. The length of the CDR3 is 15 residues. J gave up 3 bases and V 4 bases, and 2 bases lay outside the gene matches. CDR1 SGHKS and CDR2 YYEKEE come from the germline V gene (reference sequence).

V is TRBV5-1 and J is TRBJ2-7; 7 nucleotides line up with TRBD2. The CDR3 has 13 residues. Germline V gene data show CDR1 as SGHRS and CDR2 as YFSETQ. With 4 bases clipped from V and 2 bases from J, the junction kept 3 bases outside the gene matches. In DNA form, the CDR3 reads TGCGCCAGCAGCCAAGCGGGAACCTACGAGCAGTACTTC. This encodes CASSQAGTYEQYF.

The rearrangement uses TRBV5-1 and TRBJ2-2, with D perhaps TRBD1 (5 bases). Germline V gives CDR1 SGHRS, CDR2 YFSETQ. CDR3 size: 15 residues. V lost 0 bases and J lost 5, with 11 bases in between. As DNA, the CDR3 is TGCGCCAGCAGCTTGGCAGGGATGGGGACCGGGGAGCTGTTTTTT. This translates into CASSLAGMGTGELFF.

The CDR3 here is CASSLGTGNTEAFF. CDR3 sequence (DNA): TGTGCCAGCAGCTTGGGGACAGGCAACACTGAAGCTTTCTTT. The chain uses TRBV7-8 and TRBJ1-1; 8 positions match TRBD1. CDR3 length: 14 residues. Germline CDR1 reads SGHVS; CDR2 reads FQNEAQ. The V segment lost 3 bases and the J segment 2 bases; nucleotides outside the gene matches: 2.

The chain couples TRBV6-5 to TRBJ1-2; perhaps TRBD1 as D (5 bases). Trimming removed 3 bases at V and 7 bases at J, with 21 bases between. The CDR3 runs 16 residues. Germline CDR1 and CDR2: MNHEY and SVGAGI. The CDR3 here is CASSYLFAGRRGGYTF. In DNA, the CDR3 is TGTGCCAGCAGTTATCTTTTCGCAGGGCGGCGGGGTGGCTACACCTTC.

V is TRBV29-1 and J is TRBJ2-1; 9 bases fit TRBD2. In germline, CDR1 is SQVTM, CDR2 ANQGSEA. This CDR3 is 20 amino acids long. V lost 5 bases to trimming and J lost 0 bases; unmatched junction nucleotides: 20. The DNA of the CDR3 is TGCAGCGTTAAAACAAGGGAGACTAGCGGCTTATTCCTCTCCTACAATGAGCAGTTCTTC. It codes for CSVKTRETSGLFLSYNEQFF.

This chain connects TRBV27 to TRBJ2-7; 10 bases are shared with TRBD2. The CDR3 consists of 17 residues. Germline assignment: CDR1 MNHEY and CDR2 SMNVEV (reference sequence). V was pared by 0 bases and J by 3 bases, with 8 bases of the junction left unmatched. The CDR3 region is CASSLSARVAGGYEQYF. CDR3 sequence (DNA): TGTGCCAGCAGTTTATCGGCTCGGGTAGCGGGAGGCTACGAGCAGTACTTC.

V usage is TRBV6-4 and J usage is TRBJ2-1; 7 bases agree with TRBD2. Germline CDR1 MRHNA, CDR2 SNTAGT. This CDR3 contains 15 residues. After removal of 5 bases from V and 6 bases from J, the junction contained 10 bases not matched to a gene. This chain's CDR3 is CASSTRLAQTNEQFF. The CDR3 DNA reads TGTGCCAGCAGTACCAGACTAGCACAGACCAATGAGCAGTTCTTC.

This clone was detected once. The chain is built from TRBV6-5 and TRBJ2-3, with 8 bases lining up with TRBD1. The CDR3 sequence is 14 residues long. Germline loops: CDR1 MNHEY, CDR2 SVGAGI. After removal of 6 bases from V and 4 bases from J, the junction contained 6 bases not matched to a gene. The CDR3 reads CASRLQGGADTQYF. CDR3 DNA sequence: TGTGCCAGCAGATTACAGGGGGGAGCAGATACGCAGTATTTT.

The chain is built from TRBV6-1 and TRBJ1-4; D not resolved. This CDR3 spans 13 amino acids. Germline V gene lookup returns CDR1 MNHNS and CDR2 SASEGT. Trimming shortened V by 1 base and J by 4 bases, and 4 bases separated the two germline ends. As DNA, the CDR3 is TGTGCCAGCAGTGAAGTATTTAATGAAAAACTGTTTTTT. Encoded protein: CASSEVFNEKLFF.

The chain combines TRBV4-1 with TRBJ2-5; D remains unclear. The germline V and J ends were trimmed by 0 bases and 0 bases, with 11 bases remaining between them. The CDR3 loop spans 16 amino acids. Germline lookup yields CDR1 MGHRA and CDR2 YSYEKL. For the CDR3, the DNA is TGCGCCAGCAGCCAAGATGCTAGACGGGACCAAGAGACCCAGTACTTC. Translation gives CASSQDARRDQETQYF.

The chain is built from TRBV28 and TRBJ2-7, with 7 positions matching TRBD1. Germline V lookup: CDR1 MDHEN, CDR2 SYDVKM. V gave up 5 bases and J gave up 2 bases; unmatched junction bases: 9. The CDR3 is made up of 15 amino acids. The CDR3 spells CASSPNVDRAYEQYF. CDR3 bases: TGTGCCAGCAGTCCCAACGTTGACAGGGCCTACGAGCAGTACTTC.